The clone carrying this T cell receptor (beta chain) was seen a few times. V was pared by 1 base and J by 8 bases, with 11 bases between. CDR1 is MNHEY, CDR2 SMNVEV, per germline (reference sequence). The CDR3 consists of 13 residues. The data belong to a study of CD8 T cells in ankylosing spondylitis. Researchers built TCR beta libraries using quantitative 5'-RACE with molecular barcodes. TCRdb redid the calling of the 5' RACE reads with MiXCR, one entry per CDR3 protein. The sample has under 250,000 distinct CDR3 sequences; about 10% are singletons. The receptor comes from a male donor with ankylosing spondylitis or in good health (not recorded which). Sequencing input: blood, either unsorted or a sorted T cell fraction (not recorded which). The chain has TRBV27 and TRBJ1-2, with no clear D. The CDR3: CASSLFPGWGYTF. The CDR3 nucleotides read TGTGCCAGCAGTTTATTCCCCGGTTGGGGCTACACCTTC.